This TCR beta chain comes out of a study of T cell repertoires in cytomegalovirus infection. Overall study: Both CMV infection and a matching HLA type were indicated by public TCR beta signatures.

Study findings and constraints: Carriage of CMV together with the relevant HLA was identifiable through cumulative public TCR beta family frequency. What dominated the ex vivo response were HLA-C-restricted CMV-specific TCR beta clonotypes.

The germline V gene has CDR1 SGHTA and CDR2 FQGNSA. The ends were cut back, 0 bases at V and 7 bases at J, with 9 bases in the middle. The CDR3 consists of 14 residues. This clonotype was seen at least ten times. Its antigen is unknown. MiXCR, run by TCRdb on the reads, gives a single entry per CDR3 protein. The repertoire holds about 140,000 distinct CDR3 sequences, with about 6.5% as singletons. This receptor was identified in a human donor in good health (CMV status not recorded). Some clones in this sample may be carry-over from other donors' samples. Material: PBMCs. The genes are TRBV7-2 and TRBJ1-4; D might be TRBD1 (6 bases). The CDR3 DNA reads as TGTGCCAGCAGCTTAGCGGCAGGGGCTGAAAAACTGTTTTTT. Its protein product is CASSLAAGAEKLFF.